Following are 27 T cell receptor beta chains from one sample sequenced in a study of T cell responses to AZD1222 COVID-19 vaccine. TCRdb's table, derived via immunoSEQ multiplex PCR, lists solely in-frame clones and lacks some. The sample lists around 78,000 clones, roughly 87% occurring once. This sample comprised peripheral blood, obtained on day 0 of AZD1222 vaccination. The source of these receptors is an adult in good health.

In its sample, this clone was seen a few times. This chain links TRBV19 with TRBJ2-1; D is ambiguous. The CDR3 loop spans 16 amino acids. Germline V gene lookup returns CDR1 LNHDA and CDR2 SQIVND (reference sequence). The germline V and J ends were trimmed by 7 bases and 0 bases, with 16 bases remaining between them. CDR3 protein: CASTAMGESSYNEQFF. The CDR3 DNA reads as TGTGCCAGTACCGCGATGGGCGAAAGCTCCTACAATGAGCAGTTCTTC.

This clone came up once. The chain has TRBV6-1 and TRBJ2-2; the D gene is possibly TRBD1 (5 bases). The V and J ends lost 2 bases and 7 bases respectively, with 11 bases between them. Germline values: CDR1 MNHNS, CDR2 SASEGT. The CDR3 has 14 residues. The CDR3 bases are TGTGCCAGCAGTGAACAGGGAAGGGACGGGGAGCTGTTTTTT. Translated, it gives CASSEQGRDGELFF.

This sequence joins TRBV5-4 and TRBJ2-3; no clear D gene. Germline CDR1 SGHNT, CDR2 YYREEE (reference sequence). The CDR3 spans 13 residues. V was shortened by 4 bases and J by 0 bases, with 6 bases between the two germline ends. The CDR3 bases are TGTGCCAGCAGCACAGAAAGCACAGATACGCAGTATTTT. It codes for CASSTESTDTQYF.

The V call is TRBV11-3, the J call TRBJ1-2; D may be TRBD1 (5 bases). V was clipped by 5 bases and J by 7 bases, with 14 bases between them. The CDR3 is 13 amino acids. Germline V lookup: CDR1 SGHNT, CDR2 YENEEA. This CDR3 is CASSPGGGGGYTF. The CDR3 region has the DNA TGTGCCAGCAGCCCCGGAGGCGGGGGTGGCTACACCTTC. The full variable domain, completed using reference TRBV11-3 and TRBJ1-2, is EAGVVQSPRYKIIEKKQPVAFWCNPISGHNTLYWYLQNLGQGPELLIRYENEEAVDDSQLPKDRFSAERLKGVDSTLKIQPAELGDSAVYLCASSPGGGGGYTFGSGTRLTVV.

The CDR3 here is CASSIQGVGTEAFF. CDR3 nucleotides: TGTGCCAGTAGTATACAGGGGGTGGGCACTGAAGCTTTCTTT. V is TRBV19 and J is TRBJ1-1; 7 nucleotides line up with TRBD1. V trimming: 2 bases; J trimming: 4 bases; junction bases outside the gene matches: 4. This CDR3 has 14 amino acids. Germline V gene sequence: CDR1 LNHDA, CDR2 SQIVND (reference sequence).

This clone was detected only once. V is TRBV2 and J is TRBJ2-7, with D perhaps TRBD1 (6 bases). This CDR3 has 15 amino acids. The germline V and J ends were trimmed by 7 bases and 4 bases, with 20 bases remaining between them. Germline CDR1 SNHLY, CDR2 FYNNEI. The CDR3 spells CASTMGTIRGYEQYF. The CDR3 DNA reads as TGTGCCAGCACTATGGGGACCATTAGGGGGTACGAGCAGTACTTC. Full variable domain (outside the CDR3, taken from reference TRBV2 and TRBJ2-7): EPEVTQTPSHQVTQMGQEVILRCVPISNHLYFYWYRQILGQKVEFLVSFYNNEISEKSEIFDDQFSVERPDGSNFTLKIRSTKLEDSAMYFCASTMGTIRGYEQYFGPGTRLTVT.

The J gene is TRBJ1-1, the V gene TRBV13; TRBD1 is a possible D gene (6 bases). The V end lost 5 bases, the J end lost 12 bases, and 22 bases lay between the germline ends. The germline V gene has CDR1 PRHDT and CDR2 FYEKMQ (reference sequence). This CDR3 is 14 amino acids long. In nucleotides, the CDR3 is TGTGCCAGCAGCCAAGACAGGCCTGCCGGAAGGACTTTCTTT. Translating gives CASSQDRPAGRTFF.

The genes are TRBV6-5 and TRBJ1-5, with a possible D match to TRBD1 (5 bases). V lost 6 bases to trimming and J lost 7 bases, with 13 bases between them. CDR3 length: 13 amino acids. Looked up from germline, CDR1 is MNHEY and CDR2 is SVGAGI. CDR3 sequence reads: CASRPRGGQPQHF. The DNA of the CDR3 is TGTGCCAGCAGACCCCGGGGGGGACAGCCCCAGCATTTT.

This chain joins TRBV30 and TRBJ1-1; possible D gene TRBD1, 6 bases. The germline V gene has CDR1 GTSNPN and CDR2 SVGIG (reference sequence). Trimming cost V 1 base and J 10 bases, with 16 bases left between them. The CDR3 length is 13 residues. CDR3: CAWSEGHPSPAFF. The CDR3 DNA reads as TGTGCCTGGAGTGAGGGACACCCTTCCCCAGCTTTCTTT.

The rearrangement links TRBV5-1 to TRBJ1-1; D gene ambiguous. The germline V gene encodes CDR1 SGHRS and CDR2 YFSETQ. This CDR3 has 13 residues. Trimming shortened V by 0 bases and J by 1 base, and 4 bases separated the two germline ends. The CDR3 reads CASSLERNTEAFF. The CDR3 DNA reads TGCGCCAGCAGCTTGGAGAGGAACACTGAAGCTTTCTTT. The whole variable domain, remainder taken from reference TRBV5-1 and TRBJ1-1, is KAGVTQTPRYLIKTRGQQVTLSCSPISGHRSVSWYQQTPGQGLQFLFEYFSETQRNKGNFPGRFSGRQFSNSRSEMNVSTLELGDSALYLCASSLERNTEAFFGQGTRLTVV.

This chain links TRBV29-1 with TRBJ1-1; 7 bases line up with TRBD1. Trimming removed 6 bases from V and 5 bases from J; junction bases left unmatched: 6. CDR3 size: 12 residues. In germline, CDR1 is SQVTM, CDR2 ANQGSEA. The CDR3 bases are TGCAGCGTGCTGACAGGGAGTACTGAAGCTTTCTTT. The encoded protein is CSVLTGSTEAFF. The complete variable domain, with remaining parts taken from reference TRBV29-1 and TRBJ1-1, reads SAVISQKPSRDICQRGTSLTIQCQVDSQVTMMFWYRQQPGQSLTLIATANQGSEATYESGFVIDKFPISRPNLTFSTLTVSNMSPEDSSIYLCSVLTGSTEAFFGQGTRLTVV.

J is TRBJ2-1 and V is TRBV15, with D hard to call. V was clipped by 0 bases and J by 4 bases, with 13 bases between them. This CDR3 has 16 amino acids. Germline values: CDR1 LNHNV, CDR2 YYDKDF (reference sequence). CDR3 amino acids: CATSRDRRKPYNEQFF. CDR3 nucleotides: TGTGCCACCAGCAGAGATCGGCGTAAGCCTTACAATGAGCAGTTCTTC.

The V gene is TRBV11-1, the J gene TRBJ2-2, with no clear D. The CDR3 totals 16 residues. V was cut by 6 bases and J by 0 bases, with 14 bases left in between. The germline gives CDR1 SGHAT, CDR2 FQDESV (reference sequence). The chain's CDR3 is CASRRSLWANTGELFF. CDR3 DNA: TGTGCCAGCAGGAGGAGCTTGTGGGCGAACACCGGGGAGCTGTTTTTT.

V gene TRBV6-6 combines with J gene TRBJ1-2; weak D call: TRBD1 (5 bases). The CDR3 length is 13 residues. Germline V gene lookup returns CDR1 MNHNY and CDR2 SVGAGI (reference sequence). Trimming stripped 6 bases from V and 5 bases from J, with 13 bases between. The CDR3 here is CASSSGTPYGYTF. DNA for the CDR3: TGTGCCAGCAGCTCCGGGACCCCTTATGGCTACACCTTC.

The CDR3: CASSLEGQRFEQYF. The CDR3 DNA sequence: TGTGCCAGCAGCTTGGAGGGGCAAAGGTTCGAGCAGTACTTC. V is TRBV7-8 and J is TRBJ2-7; maybe TRBD2 (6 bases). The CDR3 is made up of 14 amino acids. The ends were cut back, 3 bases at V and 6 bases at J, with 15 bases in the middle. Germline loops: CDR1 SGHVS, CDR2 FQNEAQ.

A few counts support this clone. The genes are TRBV7-9 and TRBJ2-7; D gene uncertain. Trimming stripped 4 bases from V and 1 base from J, with 11 bases between. The germline V gene encodes CDR1 SEHNR and CDR2 FQNEAQ (reference sequence). The CDR3 is made up of 14 amino acids. As DNA, the CDR3 is TGTGCCAGCAGCTCCCCCCCCAATTCCTACGAGCAGTACTTC. It yields the protein CASSSPPNSYEQYF.

This chain joins TRBV13 and TRBJ1-1; 7 positions agree with TRBD1. The junction had 17 bases not matched to a gene; V was cut back by 7 bases and J by 6 bases. CDR1 PRHDT and CDR2 FYEKMQ come from the germline V gene (reference sequence). The CDR3 has 16 amino acids. CDR3 amino acids: CASNWGWVQGVSEAFF. The CDR3 nucleotides are TGTGCCAGCAACTGGGGGTGGGTCCAGGGGGTCTCTGAAGCTTTCTTT.

The rearrangement links TRBV7-9 to TRBJ1-2; possibly TRBD1 for D (5 bases). Germline assignment: CDR1 SEHNR and CDR2 FQNEAQ (reference sequence). The CDR3 length is 15 residues. Trimming removed 1 base from V and 5 bases from J, with 14 bases in between. The CDR3 region has the DNA TGTGCCAGCAGCTTAGAGGTACAGGTGGGATATGGCTACACCTTC. Its translation is CASSLEVQVGYGYTF.

The chain is built from TRBV7-3 and TRBJ2-1; possibly TRBD1 for D (7 bases). This CDR3 comprises 15 residues. Trimming took off 2 bases at V and 8 bases at J, with 16 bases between the two ends. The germline gives CDR1 SGHTA, CDR2 FQGTGA. DNA of the CDR3: TGTGCCAGCAGCTTAGGAGGGGGCGGCAGCTATGAGCAGTTCTTC. It is translated as CASSLGGGGSYEQFF.

V usage is TRBV5-6 and J usage is TRBJ1-2; the D gene is possibly TRBD1 (6 bases). The V gene's germline CDR1 is SGHDT and CDR2 YYEEEE. V was trimmed by 5 bases and J by 6 bases, leaving 29 bases between them. This CDR3 spans 18 amino acids. The CDR3 DNA sequence: TGTGCCAGCAGAAATTGGGGGGGCCCAGGCACACCAGTTGATGGCTACACCTTC. This codes for CASRNWGGPGTPVDGYTF.

This clone has only one observation. This chain uses TRBV9 with TRBJ2-1, with 9 positions matching TRBD1. Germline V gene sequence: CDR1 SGDLS, CDR2 YYNGEE. V shed 4 bases, J shed 6 bases, and the junction held 11 bases outside the gene matches. The CDR3 contains 16 residues. The CDR3 region has the DNA TGTGCCAGCAGCCTCACCCCGGGACAGGGACCCAATGAGCAGTTCTTC. This codes for CASSLTPGQGPNEQFF. Combining the CDR3 with reference TRBV9 and TRBJ2-1 gives the whole variable domain DSGVTQTPKHLITATGQRVTLRCSPRSGDLSVYWYQQSLDQGLQFLIQYYNGEERAKGNILERFSAQQFPDLHSELNLSSLELGDSALYFCASSLTPGQGPNEQFFGPGTRLTVL.

The chain uses TRBV18 and TRBJ1-3; D unclear. Germline V gene sequence: CDR1 KGHSH, CDR2 LQKENI. This CDR3 region has 15 residues. The V gene lost 8 bases and the J gene lost 1 base, with 15 bases spanning the gap. The CDR3 bases are TGTGCCAGCCGTTCCGGGAGTCAATCTGGAAACACCATATATTTT. Protein: CASRSGSQSGNTIYF.

This clone was detected a few times. V gene TRBV4-1 combines with J gene TRBJ2-5; TRBD2 matches at 7 bases. The CDR3 runs 14 residues. The junction had 5 bases not matched to a gene; V was cut back by 0 bases and J by 7 bases. CDR1 and CDR2 from the germline V gene are MGHRA and YSYEKL. CDR3 nucleotide sequence: TGCGCCAGCAGCCAAGACTGGGGGGGAGGGACCCAGTACTTC. Translating it yields CASSQDWGGGTQYF.

CDR3 loop: CASSRGSVGGSGNTIYF. CDR3 nucleotides: TGTGCCAGCAGCAGGGGATCGGTGGGGGGCTCTGGAAACACCATATATTTT. The chain combines TRBV7-2 with TRBJ1-3; a possible D gene is TRBD1 (5 bases). Germline values: CDR1 SGHTA, CDR2 FQGNSA. The CDR3 length is 17 residues. V was trimmed by 5 bases and J by 0 bases, leaving 17 bases between them.

This sequence joins TRBV27 and TRBJ1-5; D gene uncertain. Looked up from germline, CDR1 is MNHEY and CDR2 is SMNVEV (reference sequence). Trimming removed 3 bases at V and 1 base at J, with 4 bases between. This CDR3 has 13 residues. The DNA of the CDR3 is TGTGCCAGCAGTTTGGGGAGCAATCAGCCCCAGCATTTT. It codes for CASSLGSNQPQHF.

The chain employs TRBV28 and TRBJ1-6, with a weak D call TRBD1 (5 bases). V shed 5 bases and J shed 12 bases, with 17 bases lying between them. CDR3 length equals 14 residues. Germline loops: CDR1 MDHEN, CDR2 SYDVKM. The CDR3 DNA reads TGTGCCAGCAGTGTCGGGACCCTTTTAATACCCCTCCACTTT. The encoded protein is CASSVGTLLIPLHF.

The chain recombines TRBV12-3 or TRBV12-4 with TRBJ2-5; D might be TRBD2 (5 bases). Trimming removed 7 bases from V and 7 bases from J, with 16 bases in between. This CDR3 spans 13 amino acids. As DNA, the CDR3 is TGTGCCAGCACCCGGGGAGACAAGGGGACCCAGTACTTC. Protein: CASTRGDKGTQYF.